The entry that follows covers one T cell receptor (beta chain) sequence. As yet, its antigen is unknown. A junction boundary mismatches the germline segment, possibly from a read error. These data come from a study of T cell repertoires in cytomegalovirus infection. Study summary: It was recently identified HLA-C-restricted and well-studied HLA-B-restricted CMV epitopes that the study used. Public TCR beta signatures marked donors with CMV infection and the matching HLA. Overall study findings and caveats: Within the response measured ex vivo, HLA-C-restricted CMV-specific TCR beta clonotypes were dominant. Public TCR beta family frequency separated CMV-and-HLA carriers, including in an independent cohort.

TCRdb reprocessed the reads with MiXCR, giving one entry per CDR3 protein. The sample holds under 500,000 distinct CDR3 sequences; under 45% are singletons and the top ten take about 39%. The clonotype was recovered from a human donor in good health (CMV status not recorded). Some clones in this sample may be carry-over from other donors' samples. The input for sequencing was cultured PBMCs, taken from culture after CMV antigen stimulation.

CDR3: CASSYSGSLNYGYNF. CDR3 nucleotides: TGTGCCAGCAGTTACTCGGGCAGCCTAAACTATGGCTACAACTTC. The rearrangement links TRBV6-2 or TRBV6-3 to TRBJ1-2; the D is unclear. The CDR3 is made up of 15 amino acids. Germline V gene lookup returns CDR1 MNHEY and CDR2 SVGEGT.